The 26 T cell receptor beta chains reported below all come from one sample, sequenced in a study of cytomegalovirus exposure and HLA in healthy donors (dated by TCRdb to between 2016 and 2019). Libraries were built with the immunoSEQ multiplex PCR assay. TCRdb holds this immuneACCESS table with in-frame rearrangements only. Some clones are missing; in checked studies, unresolved V genes explain under half, and the rest has no known cause. The sample table holds hundreds of thousands of clones, of which approximately 80% were seen once. The biggest ten clones account for 11% to 15% of the sample. Sequencing input: PBMCs. These TCRs come from a woman in her thirties in good health and CMV-seropositive.

This chain uses TRBV2 with TRBJ1-1; D is perhaps TRBD1 (5 bases). Germline V gene lookup returns CDR1 SNHLY and CDR2 FYNNEI. This CDR3 region has 13 residues. The V end lost 9 bases, the J end lost 1 base, and 12 bases lay between the germline ends. CDR3 sequence: CASTNDRNTEAFF. CDR3 sequence (DNA): TGTGCCAGTACCAATGACAGGAACACTGAAGCTTTCTTT.

The rearrangement joins TRBV4-1 to TRBJ1-5; D gene unclear. Per germline, CDR1 MGHRA and CDR2 YSYEKL. Deletions cut 0 bases from V and 3 bases from J, with 6 bases between. There are 14 residues in the CDR3. CDR3 in amino acids: CASSQEGYNQPQHF. CDR3 nucleotides: TGCGCCAGCAGCCAAGAAGGCTACAATCAGCCCCAGCATTTT.

V and J are TRBV28 and TRBJ1-4; a possible D gene is TRBD1 (6 bases). The germline gives CDR1 MDHEN, CDR2 SYDVKM. V was clipped by 4 bases and J by 4 bases, with 13 bases between them. CDR3 length: 15 amino acids. CDR3 protein: CASSSRTDYNEKLFF. The DNA for the CDR3 is TGTGCCAGCAGTTCCCGGACAGACTATAATGAAAAACTGTTTTTT.

The genes are TRBV6-4 and TRBJ2-7; 7 bases align to TRBD1. This CDR3 contains 13 residues. Germline CDR1 MRHNA, CDR2 SNTAGT. The V gene end was trimmed by 4 bases and the J gene end by 4 bases; junction bases not matched to a gene: 4. CDR3 sequence: CASSARQGYEQYF. The CDR3 DNA reads TGTGCCAGCAGTGCTCGACAGGGTTACGAGCAGTACTTC.

This chain links TRBV29-1 with TRBJ1-5; tentatively, D is TRBD1 (6 bases). This CDR3 comprises 15 residues. V lost 8 bases and J 3 bases, leaving 20 bases between the germline ends. Germline V gene data show CDR1 as SQVTM and CDR2 as ANQGSEA. The CDR3 loop is CSQKRGPAYNQPQHF. In DNA, the CDR3 is TGCAGCCAGAAACGGGGGCCCGCGTACAATCAGCCCCAGCATTTT.

V is TRBV15 and J is TRBJ1-5; D not certain. The CDR3 has 13 residues. Germline CDR1 reads LNHNV; CDR2 reads YYDKDF (reference sequence). V gave up 1 base and J gave up 6 bases, with 7 bases separating them. For the CDR3, the DNA is TGTGCCACCAGCAGAGGGGCGGGTCAGCCCCAGCATTTT. Translated: CATSRGAGQPQHF.

This sequence joins TRBV4-3 and TRBJ2-7; TRBD1 agrees at 8 bases. Germline V lookup: CDR1 LGHNA, CDR2 YSLEER. Trimming cost V 3 bases and J 2 bases; bases outside gene matches: 6. The CDR3 contains 15 residues. This CDR3 is CASSQSPGQAYEQYF. The CDR3, as DNA: TGCGCCAGCAGCCAGTCCCCGGGACAGGCCTACGAGCAGTACTTC.

V gene TRBV6-1 combines with J gene TRBJ1-2; D unresolved. Trimming left V 2 bases short and J 3 bases short, with 10 bases between. This CDR3 contains 14 residues. Germline assignment: CDR1 MNHNS and CDR2 SASEGT. The CDR3 loop reads CASSEIPGYYGYTF. CDR3 in DNA: TGTGCCAGCAGTGAAATACCAGGATACTATGGCTACACCTTC.

This chain joins TRBV4-1 and TRBJ1-1; weak D call: TRBD1 (5 bases). From germline, CDR1 is MGHRA and CDR2 YSYEKL. The CDR3 covers 16 residues. Trimming shortened V by 0 bases and J by 4 bases, and 15 bases separated the two germline ends. The CDR3 reads CASSQEIRLGGTEAFF. Here the CDR3 DNA reads TGCGCCAGCAGCCAAGAGATCAGGTTGGGGGGCACTGAAGCTTTCTTT.

The chain has TRBV5-4 and TRBJ1-2; 12 positions match TRBD1. This CDR3 is 13 amino acids long. Trimming removed 5 bases from V and 10 bases from J; junction bases left unmatched: 6. Germline CDR1 SGHNT, CDR2 YYREEE (reference sequence). This CDR3 reads CASRGQGARAYTF. CDR3 nucleotide sequence: TGTGCCAGCAGGGGACAGGGGGCGCGGGCCTACACCTTC. Full variable domain (remainder filled in from reference TRBV5-4 and TRBJ1-2): ETGVTQSPTHLIKTRGQQVTLRCSSQSGHNTVSWYQQALGQGPQFIFQYYREEENGRGNFPPRFSGLQFPNYSSELNVNALELDDSALYLCASRGQGARAYTFGSGTRLTVV.

The rearrangement uses TRBV5-8 and TRBJ2-5; D is uncertain. V was clipped by 4 bases and J by 10 bases, with 14 bases between them. Germline CDR1 reads SGHTS; CDR2 reads YDEGEE. This CDR3 is 12 amino acids long. CDR3 bases: TGTGCCAGCAGCCCCTACGGAGTTGGCCAGTACTTC. Translating it yields CASSPYGVGQYF.

The rearrangement links TRBV5-6 to TRBJ1-3, with D unclear. Germline V gives CDR1 SGHDT, CDR2 YYEEEE. The CDR3 covers 14 residues. V was cut by 1 base and J by 8 bases, with 13 bases left in between. The CDR3 region is CASSLNPGTDTIYF. In nucleotides, the CDR3 is TGTGCCAGCAGCTTGAATCCGGGCACAGACACCATATATTTT.

V and J are TRBV30 and TRBJ1-2, with D possibly TRBD1 on 5 matching bases. CDR1 is GTSNPN and CDR2 is SVGIG in the germline V gene (reference sequence). With 2 bases removed from V and 8 bases from J, the gap between germline ends came to 15 bases. The CDR3 has 13 amino acids. CDR3 amino acids: CAWSPGGAGGYTF. Written as DNA, the CDR3 is TGTGCCTGGAGTCCCGGAGGGGCTGGCGGCTACACCTTC.

The chain is built from TRBV7-2 and TRBJ1-2; D gene unclear. In germline, CDR1 is SGHTA, CDR2 FQGNSA. This CDR3 comprises 12 residues. Deletions cut 3 bases from V and 4 bases from J, with 6 bases between. The CDR3 nucleotides read TGTGCCAGCAGCTTTAAGGGCTATGGCTACACCTTC. This codes for CASSFKGYGYTF.

The chain recombines TRBV6-5 with TRBJ1-5, with D perhaps TRBD1 (5 bases). V lost 6 bases to trimming and J lost 6 bases, with 12 bases between them. Looked up from germline, CDR1 is MNHEY and CDR2 is SVGAGI. The CDR3 spans 13 residues. The CDR3 loop reads CASSVGGGQPQHF. In DNA, the CDR3 is TGTGCCAGCAGCGTCGGGGGTGGTCAGCCCCAGCATTTT.

The chain is built from TRBV6-5 and TRBJ1-2; TRBD1 matches 10 bases. CDR1 and CDR2 from the germline V gene are MNHEY and SVGAGI. Trimming at V came to 6 bases and at J to 8 bases, leaving 9 bases not matched to a gene. This CDR3 is built from 14 residues. The CDR3 DNA reads as TGTGCCAGCAGAGGGGACAGGGGTCTAGGAGGCTACACCTTC. It translates to CASRGDRGLGGYTF.

The chain carries TRBV18 and TRBJ2-7, with D tentatively TRBD1 (6 bases). The germline V and J ends were trimmed by 1 base and 5 bases, with 12 bases remaining between them. Germline-derived CDR1 and CDR2 are KGHSH and LQKENI. This CDR3 has 14 residues. CDR3 in DNA: TGTGCCAGCTCACCACAGTCAGGGGAGAACGAGCAGTACTTC. As protein: CASSPQSGENEQYF.

V is TRBV2 and J is TRBJ1-5, with D possibly being TRBD1 (5 bases). V gave up 6 bases and J gave up 2 bases, with 11 bases separating them. The germline V gene has CDR1 SNHLY and CDR2 FYNNEI. CDR3 length: 14 amino acids. CDR3 DNA sequence: TGTGCCAGCAGGGGGGGTATGCGCAATCAGCCCCAGCATTTT. It yields the protein CASRGGMRNQPQHF.

This chain links TRBV5-4 with TRBJ2-1, with 12 positions matching TRBD2. The V segment lost 5 bases and the J segment 4 bases; nucleotides outside the gene matches: 1. Germline lookup yields CDR1 SGHNT and CDR2 YYREEE (reference sequence). The CDR3 loop spans 14 amino acids. The CDR3 DNA follows: TGTGCCAGCAGGACTAGCGGGAGTTACAATGAGCAGTTCTTC. Translating gives CASRTSGSYNEQFF.

This clone was seen a single time. The chain has TRBV4-1 and TRBJ2-1, with 10 bases matching TRBD2. This CDR3 is 16 amino acids long. Germline CDR1 reads MGHRA; CDR2 reads YSYEKL. The V and J ends lost 7 bases and 3 bases, in that order; junction bases with no gene match: 9. The DNA for the CDR3 is TGCGCCAGCACACCGGGACTAGCGAAAAACTACAATGAGCAGTTCTTC. It encodes CASTPGLAKNYNEQFF.

The chain carries TRBV4-2 and TRBJ2-2; TRBD2 matches at 12 bases. The CDR3 runs 16 residues. Trimming removed 4 bases from V and 2 bases from J; junction bases left unmatched: 2. Germline V gene lookup returns CDR1 LGHNA and CDR2 YNFKEQ. The CDR3 is CASSPTSGSNTGELFF. In nucleotides, the CDR3 is TGTGCCAGCAGCCCGACTAGCGGGAGTAACACCGGGGAGCTGTTTTTT.

This sequence joins TRBV30 and TRBJ1-2; maybe TRBD1 (5 bases). Looked up from germline, CDR1 is GTSNPN and CDR2 is SVGIG (reference sequence). Trimming took off 0 bases at V and 4 bases at J, with 15 bases between the two ends. The CDR3 covers 15 residues. CDR3 amino acids: CAWSVESLGGYGYTF. The CDR3 DNA reads TGTGCCTGGAGTGTAGAGTCATTGGGGGGCTATGGCTACACCTTC.

This chain links TRBV5-4 with TRBJ2-5; a possible D gene is TRBD2 (6 bases). V gave up 1 base and J gave up 5 bases, with 15 bases separating them. In germline, CDR1 is SGHNT, CDR2 YYREEE (reference sequence). This CDR3 spans 15 amino acids. For the CDR3, the DNA is TGTGCCAGCAGCTTGAAACGGGAGTGGGGTGAGACCCAGTACTTC. Protein product: CASSLKREWGETQYF.

The chain combines TRBV18 with TRBJ1-5; D remains unclear. V was clipped by 5 bases and J by 2 bases, with 7 bases between them. Looked up from germline, CDR1 is KGHSH and CDR2 is LQKENI. The CDR3 has 13 amino acids. The CDR3 protein is CASSGWGNQPQHF. Here the CDR3 DNA reads TGTGCCAGCTCAGGGTGGGGCAATCAGCCCCAGCATTTT.

The rearrangement links TRBV15 to TRBJ2-7, with a weak D call TRBD1 (6 bases). In germline, CDR1 is LNHNV, CDR2 YYDKDF (reference sequence). V was cut by 0 bases and J by 7 bases, with 19 bases left in between. This CDR3 spans 16 amino acids. The CDR3 reads CATSRDYWGQGEEQYF. Written as DNA, the CDR3 is TGTGCCACCAGCAGAGATTACTGGGGGCAAGGAGAGGAGCAGTACTTC.

The rearrangement uses TRBV11-2 and TRBJ2-7; the D is unclear. In germline, CDR1 is SGHAT, CDR2 FQNNGV. CDR3 size: 11 residues. Trimming cost V 3 bases and J 5 bases, with 5 bases left between them. CDR3 DNA sequence: TGTGCCAGCAGCTTCTCTAACGAGCAGTACTTC. It yields the protein CASSFSNEQYF.